This passage covers 16 T cell receptor beta chains from one sample sequenced in a study of shared clonotypes between healthy human individuals. The assay was immunoSEQ multiplex PCR, and TCRdb's table has in-frame clones only and misses some. The repertoire has about 1.1 million clones, approximately 75% of them found once; the top ten carry over 0.8%. The sample taken for sequencing was memory CD4+ T cells from PBMCs. The sample's subset: CD45RA-negative fraction. All receptors derive from a man aged 18 to 30 in good health. Some clones in this sample may be carry-over from other donors' samples.

The chain has TRBV5-1 and TRBJ2-6; no clear D gene. Trimming removed 0 bases at V and 0 bases at J, with 4 bases between. Germline CDR1 SGHRS, CDR2 YFSETQ. The CDR3 runs 15 residues. The CDR3 region has the DNA TGCGCCAGCAGCTTGGTGAGCTCTGGGGCCAACGTCCTGACTTTC. Translation: CASSLVSSGANVLTF.

This sequence joins TRBV7-3 and TRBJ2-1; 11 bases line up with TRBD2. J gave up 8 bases and V 4 bases, and 10 bases lay outside the gene matches. The CDR3 contains 16 residues. Germline CDR1 reads SGHTA; CDR2 reads FQGTGA. The CDR3 nucleotides read TGTGCCAGCAGCTCCCATCCGGGACTAGCGGTTCATGAGCAGTTCTTC. Translated, it gives CASSSHPGLAVHEQFF. Full variable domain (missing parts from reference TRBV7-3 and TRBJ2-1): GAGVSQTPSNKVTEKGKYVELRCDPISGHTALYWYRQSLGQGPEFLIYFQGTGAADDSGLPNDRFFAVRPEGSVSTLKIQRTERGDSAVYLCASSSHPGLAVHEQFFGPGTRLTVL.

This clone was seen a handful of times. The chain couples TRBV27 to TRBJ1-5; no clear D. This CDR3 is 15 amino acids long. Germline loops: CDR1 MNHEY, CDR2 SMNVEV (reference sequence). Trimming removed 5 bases at V and 5 bases at J, with 16 bases between. In DNA, the CDR3 is TGTGCCAGCAGTGTGGGTTGGCCCAGAGATCAGCCCCAGCATTTT. Its protein is CASSVGWPRDQPQHF.

The genes are TRBV7-2 and TRBJ1-2; 8 bases match TRBD1. Looked up from germline, CDR1 is SGHTA and CDR2 is FQGNSA. The V and J ends lost 4 bases and 8 bases, in that order; junction bases with no gene match: 15. The CDR3 runs 16 residues. For the CDR3, the DNA is TGTGCCAGCAGCTCGACGACAGGGGCGCCCCTAGGGGGCTACACCTTC. It translates to CASSSTTGAPLGGYTF.

As concerns this clone: One base separates it from a far larger clone, so it is likely a read error. The CDR3 does not close with the conserved phenylalanine or tryptophan, likely indicating a read error. The J gene is TRBJ1-5, the V gene TRBV5-8; 12 nucleotides match TRBD1. Germline values: CDR1 SGHTS, CDR2 YDEGEE. The CDR3 is made up of 14 amino acids. The trim removed 7 bases at V and 3 bases at J, leaving 2 bases unmatched. CDR3 DNA: TGTGCCAGCGGGACAGGGGGCCTCAATCAGCCCCAGCATTCT. Translating it yields CASGTGGLNQPQHS.

A few counts support this clone. This sample also contains other DNA sequences that code for the same CDR3. V is TRBV29-1 and J is TRBJ1-1, with 8 bases aligning to TRBD1. This CDR3 is 15 amino acids long. CDR1 and CDR2 from the germline V gene are SQVTM and ANQGSEA. The J segment lost 0 bases and the V segment lost 5 bases, leaving 8 bases of the junction unmatched. The chain's CDR3 is CSVSGGWGMNTEAFF. For the CDR3, the DNA is TGCAGCGTTTCAGGGGGCTGGGGTATGAACACTGAAGCTTTCTTT.

The V gene is TRBV28, the J gene TRBJ2-5; 7 positions agree with TRBD1. Trimming cost V 5 bases and J 0 bases; bases outside gene matches: 9. There are 16 residues in the CDR3. Germline V lookup: CDR1 MDHEN, CDR2 SYDVKM. Here the CDR3 reads CASSPWDRKDQETQYF. The CDR3 DNA sequence: TGTGCCAGCAGTCCCTGGGACAGAAAAGACCAAGAGACCCAGTACTTC.

This chain uses TRBV5-1 with TRBJ2-7; TRBD1 agrees at 8 bases. Germline CDR1 reads SGHRS; CDR2 reads YFSETQ. The CDR3 sequence is 15 residues long. Trimming at V came to 3 bases and at J to 3 bases, leaving 8 bases not matched to a gene. The CDR3 bases are TGCGCCAGCAGCTCTCCGGGACAGGACATCTACGAGCAGTACTTC. It specifies CASSSPGQDIYEQYF.

In regard to this clone: The sample holds other DNA sequences that translate to the same CDR3. The J gene is TRBJ2-7, the V gene TRBV5-1; possibly TRBD1 for D (6 bases). V lost 0 bases, J lost 7 bases, and 8 bases lay in between. The CDR3 loop spans 12 amino acids. Germline V gives CDR1 SGHRS, CDR2 YFSETQ. In nucleotides, the CDR3 is TGCGCCAGCAGCTTGGTTAGGGGGGAGCAGTACTTC. Encoded protein: CASSLVRGEQYF.

The DNA for the CDR3 is TGTGCCAGCAGCTTTGAGTGGGGGTCCTACGAGCAGTACTTC. It encodes CASSFEWGSYEQYF. The chain couples TRBV7-9 to TRBJ2-7; the D call may be TRBD1 or TRBD2 (5 bases each). The V end was cut by 3 bases, the J end by 1 base, with 10 bases between. Germline V gene lookup returns CDR1 SEHNR and CDR2 FQNEAQ (reference sequence). The CDR3 loop spans 14 amino acids.

In the case of this clone: It may be a read error: a sequence one base away is much more abundant. V usage is TRBV5-6 and J usage is TRBJ2-3; a possible D gene is TRBD2 (6 bases). The germline CDR1 and CDR2 sequences are SGHDT and YYEEEE. Trimming removed 6 bases at V and 0 bases at J, with 11 bases between. The CDR3 spans 14 residues. CDR3 sequence: CASNTGTSTDTQYF. In DNA, the CDR3 is TGTGCCAGCAACACCGGGACTAGCACAGATACGCAGTATTTT.

The chain links TRBV7-3 to TRBJ2-5; D is unresolved. The CDR3 is made up of 14 amino acids. V dropped 5 bases and J dropped 1 base, with 11 bases sitting between them. Germline lookup yields CDR1 SGHTA and CDR2 FQGTGA. The DNA of the CDR3 is TGTGCCAGCAGCCTTACCGGGTTCCAAGAGACCCAGTACTTC. It is translated as CASSLTGFQETQYF.

This clone was observed once. The chain links TRBV6-1 to TRBJ1-2, with D perhaps matching TRBD1 (5 bases). CDR1 MNHNS and CDR2 SASEGT come from the germline V gene. This CDR3 contains 13 residues. V lost 6 bases and J lost 5, with 13 bases in between. CDR3: CASRLQEGYGYTF. The CDR3 nucleotides read TGTGCCAGCAGACTACAGGAGGGATATGGCTACACCTTC.

The chain couples TRBV5-1 to TRBJ1-1, with 9 bases lining up with TRBD1. The germline V gene has CDR1 SGHRS and CDR2 YFSETQ. The CDR3 consists of 15 residues. J gave up 1 base and V 2 bases, and 3 bases lay outside the gene matches. DNA of the CDR3: TGCGCCAGCAGCTTAACAGGGGGCGGGAACACTGAAGCTTTCTTT. It translates to CASSLTGGGNTEAFF.

A note on this clone: A far larger clone is a single base away, which makes a read error likely. The same CDR3 also results from other DNA sequences found in this sample. The chain uses TRBV6-5 and TRBJ2-5; 9 bases are shared with TRBD2. The assigned J gene may be wrong: the sequence end matches TRBJ2-7 better. This CDR3 is built from 15 residues. The V gene's germline CDR1 is MNHEY and CDR2 SVGAGI. The CDR3: CASNPAGGLTYEQYF. CDR3 in DNA: TGTGCCAGTAATCCAGCGGGAGGACTGACATACGAGCAGTACTTC.

The chain is built from TRBV6-6 and TRBJ2-7; D remains unclear. Germline CDR1 and CDR2: MNHNY and SVGAGI (reference sequence). V lost 5 bases and J 4 bases, leaving 9 bases between the germline ends. The CDR3 loop spans 12 amino acids. DNA of the CDR3: TGTGCCAGCAGTCAAACGGGTTACGAGCAGTACTTC. Translated: CASSQTGYEQYF.